This T cell receptor beta chain is from a study of vaccination and CD4 T cells after COVID-19. Notes on this clonotype: Antigen: not known.

Oncomine TCR Beta short-read sequencing was applied to DNA from cultured CD4+ T cells. From the PCR reads, TCRdb called clonotypes with MiXCR, one entry per CDR3 protein. The table lists 10,000 to 15,000 distinct CDR3 sequences, about 61% of them singletons. As for treatment: approximately nine-day PBMC culture with coronavirus spike peptide pools or control peptides (ViraFEST assay). The TCR was taken from a human donor who had recovered from COVID-19. The sequencing input was CD4+ T cells from blood, cultured in vitro.

The CDR3 DNA sequence: TGTGCCAGCAGTCTCCTGGAAAAACTGTTTTTT. Protein sequence: CASSLLEKLFF. The chain combines TRBV28 with TRBJ1-4, with unresolved D. V was shortened by 5 bases and J by 8 bases, with 6 bases between the two germline ends. This CDR3 has 11 residues. Per germline, CDR1 MDHEN and CDR2 SYDVKM.